Each of the 15 T cell receptor beta chains below was sequenced from the same sample in a study of T-cell reconstitution after alpha-beta-depleted transplantation in children. Unique molecular identifiers were built into the TCRbeta library. TCRdb reprocessed the PCR reads with MiXCR, giving one entry per CDR3 protein. The data hold a few hundred thousand distinct CDR3 sequences, with roughly 17% observed a single time. The material was PBMCs, mostly from graft donor cells, obtained 360 days after TCRalphabeta/CD19-depleted stem cell transplant. Every receptor here comes from a boy less than two years old who had a stem cell transplant for Wiskott-Aldrich syndrome, so the T cells may come from the graft donor.

This clonotype was seen only a few times. The chain has TRBV3-1 and TRBJ1-2; a possible D gene is TRBD1 (5 bases). Trimming left V 5 bases short and J 3 bases short, with 22 bases between. Germline CDR1 is LGHDT and CDR2 is YNNKEL (reference sequence). The CDR3 totals 17 residues. DNA for the CDR3: TGTGCCAGCAGCGACGGAGGGACCGACATGCGTTACTATGGCTACACCTTC. It encodes CASSDGGTDMRYYGYTF.

This clonotype came up a few times. The rearrangement links TRBV12-3 or TRBV12-4 to TRBJ2-1; D is possibly TRBD2 (5 bases). V lost 6 bases to trimming and J lost 3 bases, with 12 bases between them. CDR3 size: 14 residues. CDR3 bases: TGTGCCAGCAGCTTAACGGGATTCTACAATGAGCAGTTCTTC. This sequence encodes CASSLTGFYNEQFF.

The chain combines TRBV10-3 with TRBJ2-3; D is unclear. CDR3 length: 15 residues. Trimming took 3 bases from V and 3 from J, leaving 13 bases between them. Germline V gene lookup returns CDR1 ENHRY and CDR2 SYGVKD. CDR3 amino acids: CAISDPGSRTDTQYF. The DNA of the CDR3 is TGTGCCATCAGTGATCCGGGCTCTAGGACAGATACGCAGTATTTT.

This clonotype was found many times. The gene calls are TRBV10-3 and TRBJ1-2; no firm D call. Looked up from germline, CDR1 is ENHRY and CDR2 is SYGVKD. Deletions cut 2 bases from V and 5 bases from J, with 9 bases between. There are 13 residues in the CDR3. CDR3 nucleotides: TGTGCCATCAGTGAGGTCGGGAGTTATGGCTACACCTTC. Translated, it gives CAISEVGSYGYTF.

With regard to this clonotype: Relative to the germline gene, one junction end is altered; a read error may explain this. CDR3 sequence: CSARETRTRLDTQYF. The CDR3 region has the DNA TGCAGTGCCAGAGAGACGAGGACTCGCCTGGATACGCAGTATTTT. The genes are TRBV20-1 and TRBJ2-3, with a tentative D call TRBD2 (5 bases). Germline V gene data show CDR1 as DFQATT and CDR2 as SNEGSKA (reference sequence). The CDR3 is 15 residues long.

This clonotype was picked up many times. The V gene is TRBV12-3 or TRBV12-4, the J gene TRBJ2-5, with 8 bases lining up with TRBD1. This CDR3 contains 16 residues. The V gene end was trimmed by 5 bases and the J gene end by 2 bases; junction bases not matched to a gene: 10. The CDR3 DNA sequence: TGTGCCAGCAGTCCCTCGCAGGGGGCCAAGCAAGAGACCCAGTACTTC. Protein: CASSPSQGAKQETQYF.

This clonotype was counted a few times. V is TRBV7-7 and J is TRBJ2-2, with D unresolved. The V gene's germline CDR1 is SSHAT and CDR2 FNYEAQ (reference sequence). This CDR3 spans 18 amino acids. The ends were cut back, 2 bases at V and 1 base at J, with 17 bases in the middle. The CDR3 reads CASSLSISTAMNTGELFF. The CDR3 DNA reads as TGTGCCAGCAGCTTAAGTATTAGTACAGCAATGAACACCGGGGAGCTGTTTTTT.

This clonotype appeared a few times. The chain is built from TRBV6-2 or TRBV6-3 and TRBJ2-5, with TRBD2 matching over 7 bases. This CDR3 is 14 amino acids long. V lost 6 bases, J lost 2 bases, and 6 bases stayed unmatched. Per the germline V gene, CDR1 is MNHEY and CDR2 is SVGEGT. In DNA, the CDR3 is TGTGCCAGCAGGCAGGGAGGGTTTCAAGAGACCCAGTACTTC. Amino acid sequence: CASRQGGFQETQYF.

The chain is built from TRBV7-2 and TRBJ1-4; 7 bases match TRBD1. Per germline, CDR1 SGHTA and CDR2 FQGNSA. V was clipped by 1 base and J by 6 bases; unmatched bases: 2. CDR3 length: 14 residues. DNA of the CDR3: TGTGCCAGCAGCTTAGACAGGGGTGATGAAAAACTGTTTTTT. This encodes CASSLDRGDEKLFF.

This chain's CDR3 is CSARKGGGPFYNEQFF. CDR3 bases: TGCAGTGCTAGGAAGGGGGGCGGGCCGTTCTACAATGAGCAGTTCTTC. V usage is TRBV20-1 and J usage is TRBJ2-1, with D perhaps assigned TRBD1 or TRBD2 (6 bases each). The germline CDR1 and CDR2 sequences are DFQATT and SNEGSKA (reference sequence). V gave up 3 bases and J gave up 3 bases, with 18 bases separating them. The length of the CDR3 is 16 residues.

Ten or more counts support this clonotype. J is TRBJ2-1 and V is TRBV6-2 or TRBV6-3; 8 nucleotides agree with TRBD2. V dropped 0 bases and J dropped 0; count of bases not matched to a gene: 7. The CDR3 runs to 18 residues. CDR1 is MNHEY, CDR2 SVGEGT, per germline. CDR3 nucleotide sequence: TGTGCCAGCAGTTACTCGCGTAGCCGGGGGGGCTCCTACAATGAGCAGTTCTTC. Translating gives CASSYSRSRGGSYNEQFF.

This clonotype was seen a few times. The chain joins TRBV12-3 or TRBV12-4 to TRBJ1-1; D gene ambiguous. V was shortened by 6 bases and J by 4 bases, with 9 bases between the two germline ends. There are 12 residues in the CDR3. The DNA of the CDR3 is TGTGCCAGCAGCCTGGACCGCACTGAAGCTTTCTTT. Protein: CASSLDRTEAFF.

The sample holds a few counts of this clonotype. The chain employs TRBV19 and TRBJ2-1, with a possible D match to TRBD2 (6 bases). This CDR3 has 14 amino acids. Between the trimmed V and J ends, which lost 1 base and 9 bases, there was a span of 13 bases. Germline V gives CDR1 LNHDA, CDR2 SQIVND (reference sequence). The CDR3 protein is CASSIVWGVGEQFF. The CDR3 DNA reads TGTGCCAGTAGTATAGTTTGGGGGGTCGGTGAGCAGTTCTTC.

This clonotype was picked up a small number of times. The V gene is TRBV12-3 or TRBV12-4, the J gene TRBJ2-5; D might be TRBD1 or TRBD2, each matching 6 bases. This CDR3 is built from 14 residues. Trimming took 3 bases from V and 7 from J, leaving 15 bases between them. CDR3 loop: CASSLSGGWGTQYF. In nucleotides, the CDR3 is TGTGCCAGCAGTTTGTCCGGGGGCTGGGGGACCCAGTACTTC.

V is TRBV6-5 and J is TRBJ2-4; D is unresolved. The CDR3 loop spans 14 amino acids. Germline V gives CDR1 MNHEY, CDR2 SVGAGI. Trimming left V 0 bases short and J 2 bases short, with 5 bases between. The CDR3 protein is CASSYSGTKNIQYF. Here the CDR3 DNA reads TGTGCCAGCAGTTACTCGGGGACCAAAAACATTCAGTACTTC.